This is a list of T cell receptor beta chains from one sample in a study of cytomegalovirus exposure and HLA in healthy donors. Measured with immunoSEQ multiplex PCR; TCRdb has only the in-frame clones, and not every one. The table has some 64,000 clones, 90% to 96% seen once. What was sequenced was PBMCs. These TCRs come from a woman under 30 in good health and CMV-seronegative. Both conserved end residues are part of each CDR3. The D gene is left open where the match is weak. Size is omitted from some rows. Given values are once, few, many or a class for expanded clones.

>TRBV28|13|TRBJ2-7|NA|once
CASIGRSTYEQYF
TGTGCCAGCATTGGGAGGTCCACCTACGAGCAGTACTTC
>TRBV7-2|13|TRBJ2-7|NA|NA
CASSPGGSSEQYF
TGTGCCAGCAGCCCCGGCGGTAGTTCCGAGCAGTACTTC
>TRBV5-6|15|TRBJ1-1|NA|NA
CASSLGAFWEGEAFF
TGTGCCAGCAGCTTGGGGGCCTTTTGGGAGGGCGAAGCTTTCTTT
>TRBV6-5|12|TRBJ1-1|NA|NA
CASREKNTEAFF
TGTGCCAGCAGGGAGAAGAACACTGAAGCTTTCTTT
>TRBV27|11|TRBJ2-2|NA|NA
CASRRGGELFF
TGTGCCAGCAGGAGGGGGGGGGAGCTGTTTTTT
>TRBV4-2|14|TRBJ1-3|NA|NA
CASSQGRDGNTIYF
TGTGCCAGCAGCCAAGGCAGGGATGGAAACACCATATATTTT
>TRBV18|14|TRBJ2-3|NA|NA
CASSPQAGTDTQYF
TGTGCCAGCTCACCACAGGCGGGAACAGATACGCAGTATTTT
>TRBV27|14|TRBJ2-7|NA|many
CASSTTGSPREQYF
TGTGCCAGCAGTACCACCGGGTCCCCCCGCGAGCAGTACTTC
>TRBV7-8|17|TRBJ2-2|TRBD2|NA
CASSLGEGLAGTGELFF
TGTGCCAGCAGCTTAGGGGAGGGGCTAGCGGGCACCGGGGAGCTGTTTTTT
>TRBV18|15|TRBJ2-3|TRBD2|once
CASSPGLAGLDTQYF
TGTGCCAGCTCCCCCGGACTAGCGGGATTAGATACGCAGTATTTT
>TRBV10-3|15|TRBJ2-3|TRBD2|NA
CAIRERELGTDTQYF
TGTGCCATCAGGGAGCGGGAGTTGGGCACAGATACGCAGTATTTT
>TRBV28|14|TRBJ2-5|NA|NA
CASSFGLRRETQYF
TGTGCCAGCAGTTTTGGTCTGAGGCGGGAGACCCAGTACTTC
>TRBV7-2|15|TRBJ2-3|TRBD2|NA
CASGGLAGRTDTQYF
TGTGCCAGTGGGGGACTAGCGGGGCGCACAGATACGCAGTATTTT
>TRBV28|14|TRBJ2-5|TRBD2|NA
CATRTSGMGETQYF
TGTGCCACCCGGACTAGCGGGATGGGGGAGACCCAGTACTTC
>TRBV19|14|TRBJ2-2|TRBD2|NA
CASSFGLAGGGLFF
TGTGCCAGTAGTTTCGGACTAGCGGGAGGGGGGCTGTTTTTT
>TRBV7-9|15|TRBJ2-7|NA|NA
CASSPRQTRPYEQYF
TGTGCCAGCAGCCCACGACAGACGCGGCCCTACGAGCAGTACTTC
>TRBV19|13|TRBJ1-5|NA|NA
CASGWGRSQPQHF
TGTGCCAGCGGGTGGGGGAGGAGCCAGCCCCAGCATTTT
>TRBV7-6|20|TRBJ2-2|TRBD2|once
CASSLGGPGLATLVAGELFF
TGTGCCAGCAGCTTGGGGGGCCCGGGACTAGCGACATTAGTAGCCGGGGAGCTGTTTTTT
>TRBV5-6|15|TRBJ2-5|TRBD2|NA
CASSFRSLGGETQYF
TGTGCCAGCAGCTTCCGCAGCCTGGGGGGGGAGACCCAGTACTTC
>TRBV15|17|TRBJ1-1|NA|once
CATSRGGLVGPNTEAFF
TGTGCCACCAGCAGAGGGGGCCTAGTAGGTCCGAACACTGAAGCTTTCTTT
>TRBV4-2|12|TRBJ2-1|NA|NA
CASSHRYNEQFF
TGTGCCAGCAGCCACCGCTACAATGAGCAGTTCTTC
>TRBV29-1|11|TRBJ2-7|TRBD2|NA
CSVGTGGQQYF
TGCAGCGTCGGGACGGGAGGGCAGCAGTACTTC